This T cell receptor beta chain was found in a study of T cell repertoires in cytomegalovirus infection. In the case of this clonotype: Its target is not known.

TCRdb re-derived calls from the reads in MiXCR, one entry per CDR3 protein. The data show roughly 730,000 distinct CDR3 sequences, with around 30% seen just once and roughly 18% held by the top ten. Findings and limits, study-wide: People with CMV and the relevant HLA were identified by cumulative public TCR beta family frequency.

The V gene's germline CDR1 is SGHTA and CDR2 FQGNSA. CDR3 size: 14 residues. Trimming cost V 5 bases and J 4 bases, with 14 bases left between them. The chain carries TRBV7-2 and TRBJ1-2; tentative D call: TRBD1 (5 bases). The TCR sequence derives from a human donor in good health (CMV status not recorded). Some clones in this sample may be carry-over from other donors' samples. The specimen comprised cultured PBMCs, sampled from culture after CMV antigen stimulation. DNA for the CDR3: TGTGCCAGCAGCCCAAGGACAATTGGCTATGGCTACACCTTC. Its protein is CASSPRTIGYGYTF.